Listed below are T cell receptor beta chains from one sample, sequenced in a study of cytomegalovirus exposure and HLA in healthy donors. TCRdb's table, derived via immunoSEQ multiplex PCR, lists solely in-frame clones and lacks some. The table includes approximately 50,000 clones, roughly 84% detected once. The sequenced sample was PBMCs. These receptors were obtained from a man under 40 in good health and CMV-seronegative. The CDR3 runs from the conserved cysteine through the conserved F or W. The D gene is left open where the match is weak. Size tells how often a clone was seen (once, few, many) or the class of an expanded clone, and some rows leave it out.

d_call,j_call,clone_size,v_call,cdr3_aa,cdr3_nt
-,TRBJ1-4,-,TRBV27,CASSLVDSPGSNEKLFF,TGTGCCAGCAGTTTGGTTGACAGTCCGGGTAGTAATGAAAAACTGTTTTTT
TRBD1,TRBJ2-7,-,TRBV7-6,CASSSREDRGNREQYF,TGTGCCAGCAGCTCCCGCGAAGACAGGGGAAATCGCGAGCAGTACTTC
-,TRBJ2-1,-,TRBV7-2,CASSFRNGGNEQFF,TGTGCCAGCAGCTTCCGCAACGGGGGCAATGAGCAGTTCTTC
TRBD2,TRBJ2-5,-,TRBV13,CASSLILADIGTQYF,TGTGCCAGCAGCTTGATACTAGCGGATATTGGGACCCAGTACTTC
-,TRBJ1-6,-,TRBV12-5,CASGFEDGSPLHF,TGTGCTAGTGGTTTCGAAGACGGGTCACCCCTCCACTTT
TRBD2,TRBJ2-1,-,TRBV9,CASSVGERGALNEQFF,TGTGCCAGCAGCGTCGGAGAGCGGGGGGCACTCAATGAGCAGTTCTTC
TRBD1,TRBJ2-5,-,TRBV27,CASSLMIGRGETQYF,TGTGCCAGCAGTTTAATGATTGGCAGGGGGGAGACCCAGTACTTC
TRBD1,TRBJ1-2,once,TRBV5-1,CASSLVGQGARISGYTF,TGCGCCAGCAGCTTGGTGGGACAGGGGGCTCGGATTTCGGGCTACACCTTC
TRBD2,TRBJ2-7,few,TRBV5-1,CASSLEGLAGGYEQYF,TGCGCCAGCAGCTTGGAGGGACTAGCGGGAGGTTACGAGCAGTACTTC
-,TRBJ2-3,-,TRBV12-2,CASRLGREERSTDTQYF,TGTGCAAGTCGCTTAGGCCGGGAGGAACGAAGCACAGATACGCAGTATTTT
TRBD1,TRBJ2-1,few,TRBV5-1,CASSPQGSGGYNEQFF,TGCGCCAGCAGCCCTCAAGGGTCAGGGGGCTACAATGAGCAGTTCTTC
TRBD1,TRBJ1-1,-,TRBV19,CASSIGTAEAFF,TGTGCCAGTAGTATTGGGACAGCTGAAGCTTTCTTT
TRBD1,TRBJ1-2,-,TRBV5-1,CASSFQPGQLFYGYTF,TGCGCCAGCAGCTTTCAACCGGGACAGCTCTTCTATGGCTACACCTTC
TRBD2,TRBJ2-5,-,TRBV27,CASSPLLAGSQETQYF,TGTGCCAGCAGTCCGTTACTAGCGGGATCCCAAGAGACCCAGTACTTC
TRBD1,TRBJ1-1,-,TRBV2,CASTPARDRVCEAFF,TGTGCCAGCACTCCAGCCAGGGACAGGGTTTGTGAAGCTTTCTTT
-,TRBJ2-3,-,TRBV15,CATSGDGSTDTQYF,TGTGCCACCAGCGGAGACGGTAGCACAGATACGCAGTATTTT
-,TRBJ1-1,few,TRBV4-3,CASSHEENTEAFF,TGCGCCAGCAGCCATGAGGAGAACACTGAAGCTTTCTTT
-,TRBJ1-1,few,TRBV6-1,CASSPGTTNTEAFF,TGTGCCAGCAGTCCCGGGACAACGAACACTGAAGCTTTCTTT
TRBD2,TRBJ2-1,-,TRBV27,CASSSITSGYYNEQFF,TGTGCCAGCAGTTCCATCACTAGCGGATACTACAATGAGCAGTTCTTC
-,TRBJ1-2,-,TRBV9,CASSVEQVPAYGYTF,TGTGCCAGCAGCGTAGAACAGGTTCCAGCCTATGGCTACACCTTC
TRBD1,TRBJ1-2,once,TRBV7-9,CASSLGQGAPYGYTF,TGTGCCAGCAGCCTCGGACAGGGGGCCCCCTATGGCTACACCTTC
-,TRBJ2-7,once,TRBV5-1,CASSFGSQGEEQYF,TGCGCCAGCAGCTTTGGCTCCCAGGGTGAAGAGCAGTACTTC
TRBD1,TRBJ1-5,-,TRBV5-1,CASSPWGTASQPQHF,TGTGCCAGCAGCCCCTGGGGGACAGCTTCTCAGCCCCAGCATTTT
TRBD1,TRBJ1-3,-,TRBV5-6,CASTKTGGSGNTIYF,TGTGCCAGCACCAAGACAGGGGGGAGTGGAAACACCATATATTTT
TRBD1,TRBJ1-1,-,TRBV6-5,CASSPDRAANTEAFF,TGTGCCAGCAGTCCAGACAGGGCCGCGAACACTGAAGCTTTCTTT
TRBD1,TRBJ2-7,-,TRBV15,CATSSATGVFYEQYF,TGTGCCACCAGCAGCGCGACAGGGGTATTCTACGAGCAGTACTTC
TRBD1,TRBJ1-4,-,TRBV6-5,CASRNRGVTNEKLFF,TGTGCCAGCAGGAACAGGGGGGTAACTAATGAAAAACTGTTTTTT
TRBD1,TRBJ1-6,-,TRBV11-2,CASSLEGTVPLHF,TGTGCCAGCAGCTTAGAAGGGACAGTGCCCCTCCACTTT
-,TRBJ2-1,-,TRBV10-3,CAISERYNEQFF,TGTGCCATCAGTGAGCGGTACAATGAGCAGTTCTTC
-,TRBJ2-7,-,TRBV4-2,CASSQDGGAYEQYF,TGTGCCAGCAGCCAAGATGGAGGTGCCTACGAGCAGTACTTC
TRBD1,TRBJ1-1,once,TRBV7-6,CASSSDRAGTEAFF,TGTGCCAGCAGCTCGGACAGGGCGGGGACTGAAGCTTTCTTT
-,TRBJ2-5,-,TRBV19,CASSILGTGTQYF,TGTGCCAGTAGTATCTTGGGAACAGGGACCCAGTACTTC
TRBD1,TRBJ1-2,-,TRBV9,CASSAPTGNYGYTF,TGTGCCAGCAGCGCCCCGACAGGGAACTATGGCTACACCTTC